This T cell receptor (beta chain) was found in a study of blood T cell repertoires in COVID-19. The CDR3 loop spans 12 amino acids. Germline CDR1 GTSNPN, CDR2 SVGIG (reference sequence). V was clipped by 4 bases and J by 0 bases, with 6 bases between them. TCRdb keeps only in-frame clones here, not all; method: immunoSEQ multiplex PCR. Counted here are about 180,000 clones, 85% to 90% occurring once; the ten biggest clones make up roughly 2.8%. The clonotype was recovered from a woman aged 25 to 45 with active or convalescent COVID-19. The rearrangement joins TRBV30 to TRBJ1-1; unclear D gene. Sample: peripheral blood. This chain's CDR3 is CAWTGMNTEAFF. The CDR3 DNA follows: TGTGCCTGGACCGGGATGAACACTGAAGCTTTCTTT.